This TCR beta chain was retrieved from a study of shared T cell receptors in the human thymus. Using immunoSEQ multiplex PCR, the repertoire was profiled, and TCRdb retains in-frame clones only, with some absent. The sample yields tens of thousands of clones, more than 90% seen once. CDR1 SGHTA and CDR2 FQGNSA come from the germline V gene. V shed 1 base and J shed 6 bases, with 24 bases lying between them. The CDR3 is made up of 18 amino acids. The chain joins TRBV7-2 to TRBJ1-2; a possible D gene is TRBD1 (5 bases). The TCR originated in a human donor. Sequenced material: thymocytes. The CDR3: CASSLGLLGGRATHGYTF. CDR3 DNA sequence: TGTGCCAGCAGCTTAGGGCTTTTGGGGGGGAGAGCAACCCATGGCTACACCTTC.